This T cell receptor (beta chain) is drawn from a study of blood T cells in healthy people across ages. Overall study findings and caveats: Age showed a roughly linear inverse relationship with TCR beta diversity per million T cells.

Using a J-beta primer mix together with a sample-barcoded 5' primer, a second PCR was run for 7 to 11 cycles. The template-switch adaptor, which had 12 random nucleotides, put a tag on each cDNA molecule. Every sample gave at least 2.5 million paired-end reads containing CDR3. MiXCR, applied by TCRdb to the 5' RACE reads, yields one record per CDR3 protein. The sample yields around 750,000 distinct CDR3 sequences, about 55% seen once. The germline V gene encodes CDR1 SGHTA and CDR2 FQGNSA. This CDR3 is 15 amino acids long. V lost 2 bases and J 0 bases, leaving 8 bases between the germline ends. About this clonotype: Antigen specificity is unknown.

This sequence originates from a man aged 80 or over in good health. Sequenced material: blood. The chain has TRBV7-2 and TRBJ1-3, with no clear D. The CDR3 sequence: CASSLWGTSGNTIYF. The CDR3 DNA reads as TGTGCCAGCAGCTTATGGGGTACCTCTGGAAACACCATATATTTT.